This TCR beta chain was found in a study of CD8+CD57+ T cells in acquired aplastic anemia. On the study more broadly: Roughly 3 ug was the average amount of DNA from sorted CD4+ and CD8+ cells. Healthy donors had, on average, approximately 9.9 million reads for their CD4+ cells.

Germline-derived CDR1 and CDR2 are SGHRS and YFSETQ. V was pared by 4 bases and J by 8 bases, with 19 bases between. The CDR3 loop spans 15 amino acids. Study observations and caveats: Researchers reported that CD8+ Simpson's diversity was not significantly different in patients versus controls. Patients and controls shared 25 to 35 CD8+ CDR3 sequences, highly expressed in patients.

Profiling that covered TCR beta VDJ and CDR3 relied on genomic DNA as its template. TCRdb recomputed calls from the reads with MiXCR, one row per CDR3 protein. The table has a few hundred thousand distinct CDR3 sequences, almost 35% seen once. At least ten counts were recorded for this clonotype. Its antigen is unidentified. The chain carries TRBV5-1 and TRBJ2-1; D possibly corresponds to TRBD2 (5 bases). The TCR originated in a human donor in good health, serving as a control. Sequencing was performed on sorted CD4+, CD8+, or CD8+CD57+ T cells (not recorded which) from PBMCs. As DNA, the CDR3 is TGCGCCAGCAGCCCGCCTTCGAGCGGAGTGCATGAGCAGTTCTTC. It codes for CASSPPSSGVHEQFF.